Following are 30 T cell receptor beta chains from one sample sequenced in a study of shared T cell receptors in the human thymus. Clones were read by immunoSEQ multiplex PCR, and TCRdb kept only the in-frame ones, dropping some. The repertoire holds hundreds of thousands of clones, approximately 95% seen once, with approximately 0.02% in the top ten. The sample was thymocytes. These receptors originate from a human donor.

The chain has TRBV5-1 and TRBJ2-1, with 11 bases fitting TRBD2. CDR1 SGHRS and CDR2 YFSETQ come from the germline V gene. The CDR3 is 20 residues long. Losses at the gene ends were 1 base for V and 9 bases for J; bases not matched to a gene: 21. CDR3: CASSLWGRTSGPHRGIEQFF. The CDR3 bases are TGCGCCAGCAGCTTGTGGGGTAGGACTAGCGGGCCTCATAGGGGTATTGAGCAGTTCTTC. Variable domain in full (rest from reference TRBV5-1 and TRBJ2-1): KAGVTQTPRYLIKTRGQQVTLSCSPISGHRSVSWYQQTPGQGLQFLFEYFSETQRNKGNFPGRFSGRQFSNSRSEMNVSTLELGDSALYLCASSLWGRTSGPHRGIEQFFGPGTRLTVL.

DNA for the CDR3: TGTGCCAGCAGCCCCGGGACAGGCTACAATGAGCAGTTCTTC. This encodes CASSPGTGYNEQFF. The chain joins TRBV7-2 to TRBJ2-1, with 8 bases lining up with TRBD1. The CDR3 covers 14 residues. Germline CDR1 is SGHTA and CDR2 is FQGNSA. The ends lost 5 bases at V and 3 bases at J; junction bases unmatched: 3.

This chain uses TRBV7-3 with TRBJ2-3, with D possibly TRBD2 on 7 matching bases. The CDR3 sequence is 15 residues long. Between the trimmed V and J ends, which lost 5 bases and 0 bases, there was a span of 12 bases. From germline, CDR1 is SGHTA and CDR2 FQGTGA. The CDR3 sequence: CASSPGGGSTDTQYF. The CDR3 bases are TGTGCCAGCAGCCCGGGGGGCGGAAGCACAGATACGCAGTATTTT.

A word on this clone: The same CDR3 arises from other DNA sequences in this sample as well. The rearrangement links TRBV20-1 to TRBJ2-7; no clear D gene. Germline V lookup: CDR1 DFQATT, CDR2 SNEGSKA (reference sequence). This CDR3 is built from 10 residues. Between the trimmed V and J ends, which lost 5 bases and 3 bases, there was a span of 5 bases. The DNA of the CDR3 is TGCAGTGCTGGTCACTACGAGCAGTACTTC. The encoded protein is CSAGHYEQYF.

The chain is built from TRBV9 and TRBJ2-7, with a tentative D call TRBD2 (5 bases). Germline values: CDR1 SGDLS, CDR2 YYNGEE. Trimming pared 4 bases from V and 0 bases from J, leaving 17 bases between. There are 16 residues in the CDR3. The CDR3 DNA follows: TGTGCCAGCAGCCCCCGAGGGTGTACGAGCTCCTACGAGCAGTACTTC. It specifies CASSPRGCTSSYEQYF.

The rearrangement joins TRBV4-1 to TRBJ1-1, with 7 bases lining up with TRBD1. CDR1 is MGHRA, CDR2 YSYEKL, per germline. Germline trimming cut 1 base from V and 9 bases from J; bases unmatched to any gene: 5. The CDR3 sequence is 13 residues long. CDR3 sequence: CASSQADRVQAFF. The CDR3 nucleotides are TGCGCCAGCAGCCAAGCCGACAGGGTGCAAGCTTTCTTT.

The chain couples TRBV28 to TRBJ2-7; 9 bases are a match to TRBD2. The CDR3 loop spans 15 amino acids. V shed 2 bases, J shed 4 bases, and the junction held 6 bases outside the gene matches. CDR1 MDHEN and CDR2 SYDVKM come from the germline V gene. Here the CDR3 reads CASSLGGRAVYEQYF. In nucleotides, the CDR3 is TGTGCCAGCAGTTTAGGCGGGAGGGCCGTTTACGAGCAGTACTTC.

V gene TRBV5-1 combines with J gene TRBJ2-2; D call uncertain. V lost 2 bases and J 5 bases, leaving 10 bases between the germline ends. CDR1 is SGHRS, CDR2 YFSETQ, per germline. This CDR3 has 14 residues. CDR3 nucleotides: TGCGCCAGCAGCTTAGAGACTGGGACCGGGGAGCTGTTTTTT. Translation gives CASSLETGTGELFF.

This chain links TRBV5-8 with TRBJ2-7; maybe TRBD1 (6 bases). The CDR3 length is 16 residues. Between the trimmed V and J ends, which lost 0 bases and 0 bases, there was a span of 13 bases. CDR1 and CDR2 (germline): SGHTS, YDEGEE. In nucleotides, the CDR3 is TGTGCCAGCAGCTTGGCCGGGACACAAAGCTCCTACGAGCAGTACTTC. It specifies CASSLAGTQSSYEQYF.

The CDR3 sequence is CASNPSPWGLTTNEKLFF. CDR3 bases: TGTGCCAGTAACCCCTCTCCTTGGGGGCTTACAACTAATGAAAAACTGTTTTTT. V usage is TRBV19 and J usage is TRBJ1-4, with D possibly being TRBD1 (6 bases). Trimming took 7 bases from V and 0 from J, leaving 21 bases between them. The length of the CDR3 is 18 residues. Germline V gene lookup returns CDR1 LNHDA and CDR2 SQIVND (reference sequence). Using reference TRBV19 and TRBJ1-4 for the parts outside the CDR3, the full variable domain is DGGITQSPKYLFRKEGQNVTLSCEQNLNHDAMYWYRQDPGQGLRLIYYSQIVNDFQKGDIAEGYSVSREKKESFPLTVTSAQKNPTAFYLCASNPSPWGLTTNEKLFFGSGTQLSVL.

The rearrangement links TRBV7-3 to TRBJ2-1; TRBD2 matches 7 bases. V dropped 2 bases and J dropped 5; count of bases not matched to a gene: 6. Germline V lookup: CDR1 SGHTA, CDR2 FQGTGA. The CDR3 loop spans 15 amino acids. CDR3 protein: CASSLWGGVNNEQFF. The CDR3 region has the DNA TGTGCCAGCAGCTTATGGGGGGGAGTGAACAATGAGCAGTTCTTC. Variable domain in full (rest from reference TRBV7-3 and TRBJ2-1): GAGVSQTPSNKVTEKGKYVELRCDPISGHTALYWYRQSLGQGPEFLIYFQGTGAADDSGLPNDRFFAVRPEGSVSTLKIQRTERGDSAVYLCASSLWGGVNNEQFFGPGTRLTVL.

The V and J genes are TRBV9 and TRBJ2-7, with D perhaps TRBD2 (6 bases). The germline V gene has CDR1 SGDLS and CDR2 YYNGEE. Trimming took off 3 bases at V and 5 bases at J, with 12 bases between the two ends. This CDR3 is built from 13 residues. The CDR3 region has the DNA TGTGCCAGCAGCGGGACTACGAGGGACGAGCAGTACTTC. Residues: CASSGTTRDEQYF.

This clone was recorded only once. The chain has TRBV28 and TRBJ1-5; no firm D call. Trimming cost V 0 bases and J 7 bases, with 4 bases left between them. Germline CDR1 reads MDHEN; CDR2 reads SYDVKM. The CDR3 sequence is 12 residues long. CDR3 DNA sequence: TGTGCCAGCAGTTTATGGGGGCAGCCCCAGCATTTT. Its translation: CASSLWGQPQHF.

V and J are TRBV6-5 and TRBJ1-5; D gene uncertain. The CDR3 totals 15 residues. Germline CDR1 MNHEY, CDR2 SVGAGI. Trimming removed 0 bases at V and 0 bases at J, with 6 bases between. The CDR3 sequence is CASSYSGSSNQPQHF. CDR3 nucleotide sequence: TGTGCCAGCAGTTACTCCGGCAGTAGCAATCAGCCCCAGCATTTT.

The chain has TRBV7-2 and TRBJ1-2, with a possible D match to TRBD1 (6 bases). V gave up 0 bases and J gave up 3 bases, with 8 bases separating them. This CDR3 region has 14 residues. Germline lookup yields CDR1 SGHTA and CDR2 FQGNSA. The CDR3 DNA follows: TGTGCCAGCAGCTTAGCGGGGGCTGACTATGGCTACACCTTC. Protein sequence: CASSLAGADYGYTF.

CDR3 coding DNA: TGTGCCAGCAGCTTACGGGCAGGGGGCGAAAAACTGTTTTTT. Amino acid sequence: CASSLRAGGEKLFF. V is TRBV7-8 and J is TRBJ1-4; 8 bases match TRBD1. V lost 2 bases, J lost 8 bases, and 4 bases stayed unmatched. Looked up from germline, CDR1 is SGHVS and CDR2 is FQNEAQ. CDR3 length equals 14 residues. Drawing the rest from reference TRBV7-8 and TRBJ1-4, the complete variable domain is GAGVSQSPRYKVAKRGQDVALRCDPISGHVSLFWYQQALGQGPEFLTYFQNEAQLDKSGLPSDRFFAERPEGSVSTLKIQRTQQEDSAVYLCASSLRAGGEKLFFGSGTQLSVL.

V is TRBV28 and J is TRBJ1-1, with TRBD1 identical over 8 bases. Trimming at V came to 7 bases and at J to 1 base, leaving 32 bases not matched to a gene. Germline lookup yields CDR1 MDHEN and CDR2 SYDVKM. The CDR3 covers 23 residues. The CDR3 nucleotides are TGTGCCAGCAACGGACAGGGACTAAATCCTTATGAACGTGGGTTCGAGCCGAACACTGAAGCTTTCTTT. Its protein product is CASNGQGLNPYERGFEPNTEAFF.

The chain links TRBV5-4 to TRBJ2-3; TRBD1 aligns across 8 bases. The CDR3 is 16 residues long. V gave up 4 bases and J gave up 0 bases; unmatched junction bases: 7. From germline, CDR1 is SGHNT and CDR2 YYREEE (reference sequence). The CDR3 nucleotides are TGTGCCAGCAGCCCGAGGGACAGGAAAAGCACAGATACGCAGTATTTT. This sequence encodes CASSPRDRKSTDTQYF. Using reference TRBV5-4 and TRBJ2-3 for the parts outside the CDR3, the full variable domain is ETGVTQSPTHLIKTRGQQVTLRCSSQSGHNTVSWYQQALGQGPQFIFQYYREEENGRGNFPPRFSGLQFPNYSSELNVNALELDDSALYLCASSPRDRKSTDTQYFGPGTRLTVL.

This clone was seen only once. This chain links TRBV28 with TRBJ1-5; D not resolved. This CDR3 spans 13 amino acids. Deletions cut 10 bases from V and 2 bases from J, with 12 bases between. Looked up from germline, CDR1 is MDHEN and CDR2 is SYDVKM. The CDR3 DNA reads as TGTGCCACCCAATTGGGCGGCAATCAGCCCCAGCATTTT. This gives the protein CATQLGGNQPQHF.

Points on this clone: Additional DNA sequences in this sample encode the identical CDR3. V and J are TRBV10-2 and TRBJ2-7; 14 bases map to TRBD2. Per germline, CDR1 WSHSY and CDR2 SAAADI. The CDR3 is 17 amino acids. After removal of 2 bases from V and 3 bases from J, the junction contained 6 bases not matched to a gene. The CDR3 loop is CASSERTSGRTLYEQYF. CDR3 in DNA: TGCGCCAGCAGTGAGAGGACTAGCGGGAGGACACTCTACGAGCAGTACTTC.

The chain links TRBV30 to TRBJ2-5; 10 bases are a match to TRBD2. CDR3 length: 16 amino acids. Germline trimming cut 0 bases from V and 5 bases from J; bases unmatched to any gene: 9. Per the germline V gene, CDR1 is GTSNPN and CDR2 is SVGIG (reference sequence). The CDR3 DNA follows: TGTGCCTGGAGTGTACGTCTAGCGGGAGTAGGGGAGACCCAGTACTTC. Amino acids: CAWSVRLAGVGETQYF.

This chain links TRBV25-1 with TRBJ2-7; maybe TRBD2 (6 bases). This CDR3 contains 15 residues. V shed 4 bases and J shed 3 bases, with 16 bases lying between them. Germline V gives CDR1 MGHDK, CDR2 SYGVNS. The CDR3 here is CASSGTPMGGYEQYF. The CDR3 nucleotides are TGTGCCAGCAGTGGGACCCCTATGGGGGGCTACGAGCAGTACTTC.

The CDR3 reads CSAREENIQYF. The CDR3 DNA reads TGCAGTGCTAGAGAGGAAAACATTCAGTACTTC. The chain recombines TRBV20-1 with TRBJ2-4; the D is unclear. The CDR3 covers 11 residues. Germline V CDR1 and CDR2: DFQATT, SNEGSKA (reference sequence). Trimming removed 0 bases at V and 5 bases at J, with 2 bases between.

This clone was recorded only once. The rearrangement joins TRBV15 to TRBJ2-1; D may be TRBD1 or TRBD2 (5 bases each). CDR3 length: 17 amino acids. From germline, CDR1 is LNHNV and CDR2 YYDKDF (reference sequence). The V and J ends lost 0 bases and 6 bases respectively, with 18 bases between them. The CDR3 DNA follows: TGTGCCACCAGCAGAGAGGCCGGGACCCGAAAGCGCAATGAGCAGTTCTTC. Translated, it gives CATSREAGTRKRNEQFF.

V usage is TRBV27 and J usage is TRBJ1-1, with a tentative D call TRBD1 (5 bases). V was pared by 6 bases and J by 8 bases, with 16 bases between. This CDR3 is 13 amino acids long. CDR1 and CDR2 from the germline V gene are MNHEY and SMNVEV (reference sequence). Written as DNA, the CDR3 is TGTGCCAGCAGAGGAGACAGTATAATCGAAGCTTTCTTT. Its translation: CASRGDSIIEAFF.

This clone came up once. The chain joins TRBV19 to TRBJ2-7; 13 nucleotides align to TRBD2. CDR1 LNHDA and CDR2 SQIVND come from the germline V gene (reference sequence). This CDR3 spans 17 amino acids. The V and J ends lost 5 bases and 3 bases, in that order; junction bases with no gene match: 10. The CDR3 bases are TGTGCCAGTAGTCCGACTAGCGGGAGGAGAGCCTTCTACGAGCAGTACTTC. Protein product: CASSPTSGRRAFYEQYF.

This rearrangement joins TRBV10-3 to TRBJ2-3; 11 bases match TRBD1. CDR1 ENHRY and CDR2 SYGVKD come from the germline V gene. The CDR3 loop spans 16 amino acids. With 2 bases clipped from V and 3 bases from J, the junction kept 4 bases outside the gene matches. The CDR3 DNA sequence: TGTGCCATCAGTGAGGGGACAGGGGGTAGTACAGATACGCAGTATTTT. It encodes CAISEGTGGSTDTQYF.

The gene calls are TRBV6-1 and TRBJ1-6; 9 bases align to TRBD1. CDR1 is MNHNS, CDR2 SASEGT, per germline. The CDR3 is 15 residues long. The V gene end was trimmed by 5 bases and the J gene end by 5 bases; junction bases not matched to a gene: 4. The CDR3 nucleotides are TGTGCCAGCAGTCCTTGGACAGGGGATAATTCACCCCTCCACTTT. Residues: CASSPWTGDNSPLHF.

The V gene is TRBV6-6, the J gene TRBJ2-1, with 7 bases lining up with TRBD2. The ends lost 5 bases at V and 1 base at J; junction bases unmatched: 5. The germline V gene has CDR1 MNHNY and CDR2 SVGAGI (reference sequence). CDR3 length: 15 amino acids. The CDR3 bases are TGTGCCAGCAGTGTGGCTAGCGGTTCCTACAATGAGCAGTTCTTC. It yields the protein CASSVASGSYNEQFF.

The chain links TRBV15 to TRBJ2-1, with 8 bases lining up with TRBD2. V lost 1 base and J lost 0; bases outside the gene matches: 2. Germline-derived CDR1 and CDR2 are LNHNV and YYDKDF (reference sequence). This CDR3 spans 16 amino acids. The DNA for the CDR3 is TGTGCCACCAGCAGAGCACTAGCGGACTCCTACAATGAGCAGTTCTTC. Protein product: CATSRALADSYNEQFF.